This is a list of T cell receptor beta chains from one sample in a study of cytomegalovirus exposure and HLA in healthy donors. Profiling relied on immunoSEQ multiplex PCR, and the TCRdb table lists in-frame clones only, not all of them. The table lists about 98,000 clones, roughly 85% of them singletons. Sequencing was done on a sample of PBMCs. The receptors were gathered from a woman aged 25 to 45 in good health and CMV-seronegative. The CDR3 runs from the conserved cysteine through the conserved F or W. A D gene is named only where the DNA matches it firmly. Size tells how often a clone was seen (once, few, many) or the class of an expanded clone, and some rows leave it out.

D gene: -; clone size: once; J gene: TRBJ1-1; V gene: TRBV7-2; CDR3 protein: CASRLTDRNGRVAFF; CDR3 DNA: TGTGCCAGCAGACTTACCGACAGGAATGGGAGGGTGGCTTTCTTT
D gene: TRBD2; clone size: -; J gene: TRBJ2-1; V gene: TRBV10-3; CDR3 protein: CAISGAGGRGNEQFF; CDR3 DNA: TGTGCCATCAGTGGTGCCGGCGGGAGGGGAAATGAGCAGTTCTTC
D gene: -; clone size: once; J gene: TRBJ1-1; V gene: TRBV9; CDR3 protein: CASSVGRGTEAFF; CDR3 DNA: TGTGCCAGCAGCGTAGGTAGAGGCACTGAAGCTTTCTTT
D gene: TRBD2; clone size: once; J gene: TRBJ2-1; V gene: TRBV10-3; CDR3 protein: CAISESFLSGGIHNEQFF; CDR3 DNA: TGTGCCATCAGTGAATCCTTCCTCAGCGGGGGGATCCACAATGAGCAGTTCTTC
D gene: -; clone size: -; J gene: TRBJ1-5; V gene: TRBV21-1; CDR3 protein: CASTQLFRQPHYRQHF; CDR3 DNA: TGTGCCAGCACCCAACTATTTCGACAGCCCCATTATCGCCAGCATTTT
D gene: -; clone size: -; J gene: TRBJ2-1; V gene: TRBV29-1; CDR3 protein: CSAKPLANEQFF; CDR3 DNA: TGCAGCGCAAAACCACTAGCTAATGAGCAGTTCTTC
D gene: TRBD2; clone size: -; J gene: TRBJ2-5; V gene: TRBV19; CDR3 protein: CASSIAGTSGSRVAQYF; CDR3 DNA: TGTGCCAGTAGTATAGCCGGGACTAGCGGGAGTCGGGTGGCCCAGTACTTC
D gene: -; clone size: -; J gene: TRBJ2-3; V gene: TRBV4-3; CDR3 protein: CASSHGEADTQYF; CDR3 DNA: TGCGCCAGCAGCCACGGGGAAGCAGATACGCAGTATTTT
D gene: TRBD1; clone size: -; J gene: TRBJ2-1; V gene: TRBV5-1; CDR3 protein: CASSLDGDRYNEQFF; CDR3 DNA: TGCGCCAGCAGCTTGGACGGGGACAGGTACAATGAGCAGTTCTTC
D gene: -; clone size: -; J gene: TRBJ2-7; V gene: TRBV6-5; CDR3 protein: CASSSTGNHIYEQYF; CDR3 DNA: TGTGCCAGCAGTTCAACAGGGAATCATATCTACGAGCAGTACTTC
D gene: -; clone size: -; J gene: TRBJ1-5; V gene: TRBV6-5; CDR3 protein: CASSRDNYQPQHF; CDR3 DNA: TGTGCCAGCAGTCGGGATAACTATCAGCCCCAGCATTTT
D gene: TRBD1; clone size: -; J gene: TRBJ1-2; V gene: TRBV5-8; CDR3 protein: CASSLSQGVGGYTF; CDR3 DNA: TGTGCCAGCAGCTTATCACAGGGGGTTGGCGGCTACACCTTC
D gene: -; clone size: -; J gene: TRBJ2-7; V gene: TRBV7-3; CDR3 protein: CASSLGLGLGYEQYF; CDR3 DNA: TGTGCCAGCAGCTTAGGTCTGGGCCTTGGGTACGAGCAGTACTTC
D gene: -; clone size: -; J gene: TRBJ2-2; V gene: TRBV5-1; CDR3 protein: CASSADYSNTGELFF; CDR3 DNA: TGCGCCAGCAGCGCCGACTATTCAAACACCGGGGAGCTGTTTTTT
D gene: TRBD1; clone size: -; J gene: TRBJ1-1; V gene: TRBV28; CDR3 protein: CASTYDRGNTEAFF; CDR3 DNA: TGTGCCAGCACCTACGACAGGGGGAACACTGAAGCTTTCTTT
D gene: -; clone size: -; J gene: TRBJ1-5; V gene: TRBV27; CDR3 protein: CASSSATGRRANQPQHF; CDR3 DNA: TGTGCCAGCAGTTCCGCCACAGGGCGCAGGGCCAATCAGCCCCAGCATTTT
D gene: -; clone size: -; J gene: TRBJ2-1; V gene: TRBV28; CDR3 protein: CASSLAKRIQYNEQFF; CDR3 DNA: TGTGCCAGCAGTTTGGCAAAGCGGATCCAGTACAATGAGCAGTTCTTC
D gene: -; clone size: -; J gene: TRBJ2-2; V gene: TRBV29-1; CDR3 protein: CSVDHSYYANTGELFF; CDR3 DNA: TGCAGCGTTGACCACAGTTATTACGCGAACACCGGGGAGCTGTTTTTT
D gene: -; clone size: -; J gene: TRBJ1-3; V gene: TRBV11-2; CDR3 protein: CASGPGNTIYF; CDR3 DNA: TGTGCCAGCGGCCCTGGAAACACCATATATTTT
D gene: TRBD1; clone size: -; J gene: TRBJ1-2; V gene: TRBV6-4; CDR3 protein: CAGIQGAQNGYTF; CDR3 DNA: TGTGCCGGGATTCAGGGGGCGCAGAATGGCTACACCTTC
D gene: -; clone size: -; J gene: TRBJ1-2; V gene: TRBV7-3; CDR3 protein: CASSSQGGDPFGYTF; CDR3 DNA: TGTGCCAGCAGCTCACAGGGAGGGGACCCTTTCGGCTACACCTTC
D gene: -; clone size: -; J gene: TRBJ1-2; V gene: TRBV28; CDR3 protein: CASQSLGLFGYTF; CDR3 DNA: TGTGCCAGCCAATCATTGGGCCTTTTTGGCTACACCTTC